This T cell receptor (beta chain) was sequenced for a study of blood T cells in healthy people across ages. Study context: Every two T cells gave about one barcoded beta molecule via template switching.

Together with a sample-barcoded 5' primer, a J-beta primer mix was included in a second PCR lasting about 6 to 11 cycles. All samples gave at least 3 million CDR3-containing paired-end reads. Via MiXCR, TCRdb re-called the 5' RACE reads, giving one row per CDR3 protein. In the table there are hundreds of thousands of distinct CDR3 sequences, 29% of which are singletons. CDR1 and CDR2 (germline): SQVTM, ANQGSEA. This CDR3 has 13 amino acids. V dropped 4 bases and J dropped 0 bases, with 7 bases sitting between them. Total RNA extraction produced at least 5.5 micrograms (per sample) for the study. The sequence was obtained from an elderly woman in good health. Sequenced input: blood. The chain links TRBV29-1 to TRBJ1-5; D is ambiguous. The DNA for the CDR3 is TGCAGCGTTGTTTGGGGTAGCAATCAGCCCCAGCATTTT. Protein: CSVVWGSNQPQHF.